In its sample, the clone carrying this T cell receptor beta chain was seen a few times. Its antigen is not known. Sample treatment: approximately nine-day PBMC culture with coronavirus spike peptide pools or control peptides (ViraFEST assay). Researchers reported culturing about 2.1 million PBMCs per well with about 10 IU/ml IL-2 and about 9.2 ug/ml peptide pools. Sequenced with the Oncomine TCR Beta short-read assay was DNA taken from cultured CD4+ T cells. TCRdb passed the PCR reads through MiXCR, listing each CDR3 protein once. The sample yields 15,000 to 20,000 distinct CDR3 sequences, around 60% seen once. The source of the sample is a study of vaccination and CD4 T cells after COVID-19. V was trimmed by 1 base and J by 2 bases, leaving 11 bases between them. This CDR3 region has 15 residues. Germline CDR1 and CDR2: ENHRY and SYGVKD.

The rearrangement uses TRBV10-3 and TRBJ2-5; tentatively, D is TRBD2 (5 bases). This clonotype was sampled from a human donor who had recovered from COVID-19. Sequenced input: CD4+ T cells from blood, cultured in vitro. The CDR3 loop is CAISEFRGEQETQYF. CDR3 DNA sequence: TGTGCCATCAGTGAGTTTCGGGGAGAACAAGAGACCCAGTACTTC.